The 23 T cell receptor beta chains presented below share a single source sample, sequenced in a study of beta chain features in type 1 diabetes. Sequencing targeted expressed TCRB transcripts, as all isolated RNA had been reverse transcribed. Only in-frame clones appear in the TCRdb table, and some are missing; sequencing was by immunoSEQ multiplex PCR. This sample has about 160,000 clones, with 8.5% to 10% found just once. Whole-study findings and limits: In all four CD4+ subsets, TCRB CDR3 length was significantly, moderately reduced in type 1 diabetes.

These receptors have no known antigen. The sequenced sample consisted of central memory CD4+ T cells from blood. These receptors all stem from a woman in her thirties with type 1 diabetes.

This clone was counted once. This sequence joins TRBV15 and TRBJ2-2; TRBD2 matches at 9 bases. The trim removed 1 base at V and 0 bases at J, leaving 3 bases unmatched. The CDR3 contains 17 residues. Germline CDR1 and CDR2: LNHNV and YYDKDF (reference sequence). The DNA for the CDR3 is TGTGCCACCAGCAGAGGAGGCGGGAGGGCGAACACCGGGGAGCTGTTTTTT. Translation gives CATSRGGGRANTGELFF.

The chain carries TRBV5-1 and TRBJ2-1, with TRBD2 as a possible D gene (5 bases). The germline V gene encodes CDR1 SGHRS and CDR2 YFSETQ. This CDR3 has 14 amino acids. V lost 3 bases and J lost 5, with 12 bases in between. The CDR3 reads CASSSLGSHNEQFF. CDR3 DNA: TGCGCCAGCAGCTCCCTGGGGAGCCACAATGAGCAGTTCTTC. Complete variable domain (other parts from reference TRBV5-1 and TRBJ2-1): KAGVTQTPRYLIKTRGQQVTLSCSPISGHRSVSWYQQTPGQGLQFLFEYFSETQRNKGNFPGRFSGRQFSNSRSEMNVSTLELGDSALYLCASSSLGSHNEQFFGPGTRLTVL.

This clone has only a few counts. The chain is built from TRBV5-1 and TRBJ1-1; 7 positions match TRBD1. CDR1 SGHRS and CDR2 YFSETQ come from the germline V gene. The CDR3 covers 15 residues. The V and J ends lost 0 bases and 1 base, in that order; junction bases with no gene match: 3. The chain's CDR3 is CASSLAGTANTEAFF. In DNA form, the CDR3 reads TGCGCCAGCAGCTTGGCCGGGACAGCGAACACTGAAGCTTTCTTT.

This clone was seen only a few times. This chain links TRBV4-1 with TRBJ1-2, with D unresolved. Germline-derived CDR1 and CDR2 are MGHRA and YSYEKL. Deletions cut 1 base from V and 0 bases from J, with 6 bases between. This CDR3 region has 14 residues. The CDR3 loop is CASSQGQTNYGYTF. CDR3 nucleotide sequence: TGCGCCAGCAGCCAAGGCCAGACTAACTATGGCTACACCTTC.

This clone was seen many times. The V and J genes are TRBV30 and TRBJ2-1; possible D gene TRBD1, 6 bases. The CDR3 length is 12 residues. Trimming removed 6 bases from V and 8 bases from J, with 14 bases in between. CDR1 and CDR2 (germline): GTSNPN, SVGIG (reference sequence). The CDR3 protein is CACKPAGDEQFF. The CDR3, as DNA: TGTGCCTGTAAACCAGCAGGGGATGAGCAGTTCTTC.

This rearrangement joins TRBV6-5 to TRBJ1-2; TRBD1 might be the D (6 bases). The CDR3 runs 13 residues. The germline gives CDR1 MNHEY, CDR2 SVGAGI. Trimming left V 5 bases short and J 4 bases short, with 11 bases between. The CDR3 DNA reads TGTGCCAGCAGTCGGGACATACCCTATGGCTACACCTTC. Translated: CASSRDIPYGYTF.

This clone was seen a handful of times. The chain employs TRBV18 and TRBJ2-1; 16 bases agree with TRBD2. The length of the CDR3 is 17 residues. The germline V gene encodes CDR1 KGHSH and CDR2 LQKENI. J gave up 6 bases and V 1 base, and 3 bases lay outside the gene matches. The CDR3 reads CASSPRGTSGRANEQFF. Here the CDR3 DNA reads TGTGCCAGCTCACCACGTGGGACTAGCGGGAGGGCCAATGAGCAGTTCTTC.

V and J are TRBV2 and TRBJ2-3, with 9 bases identical to TRBD2. Germline CDR1 SNHLY, CDR2 FYNNEI. V was clipped by 5 bases and J by 4 bases; unmatched bases: 4. CDR3 length equals 14 residues. The CDR3 spells CASSLAGGPDTQYF. The CDR3 DNA reads TGTGCCAGCAGTCTGGCGGGAGGGCCAGATACGCAGTATTTT.

The chain joins TRBV29-1 to TRBJ1-2; D perhaps matches TRBD1 (6 bases). CDR1 is SQVTM, CDR2 ANQGSEA, per germline. The CDR3 is made up of 13 amino acids. V lost 5 bases, J lost 3 bases, and 13 bases lay in between. The CDR3 loop is CSVSRGSYYGYTF. CDR3 nucleotide sequence: TGCAGCGTTAGCAGGGGATCCTACTATGGCTACACCTTC.

Only a few counts were recorded for this clone. This chain uses TRBV9 with TRBJ2-2, with 9 bases identical to TRBD1. Germline-derived CDR1 and CDR2 are SGDLS and YYNGEE. The V segment lost 4 bases and the J segment 6 bases; nucleotides outside the gene matches: 4. The CDR3 spans 14 residues. CDR3 loop: CASSPRTGAGELFF. Here the CDR3 DNA reads TGTGCCAGCAGCCCCCGGACAGGGGCCGGGGAGCTGTTTTTT. Filled out from reference TRBV9 and TRBJ2-2, the complete variable domain reads DSGVTQTPKHLITATGQRVTLRCSPRSGDLSVYWYQQSLDQGLQFLIQYYNGEERAKGNILERFSAQQFPDLHSELNLSSLELGDSALYFCASSPRTGAGELFFGEGSRLTVL.

This clone has only a few counts. J is TRBJ1-1 and V is TRBV6-6; maybe TRBD1 (5 bases). Germline V gene data show CDR1 as MNHNY and CDR2 as SVGAGI (reference sequence). The CDR3 is made up of 14 amino acids. The V end lost 6 bases, the J end lost 7 bases, and 18 bases lay between the germline ends. CDR3 coding DNA: TGTGCCAGCAGAGCCGACGCGACAGTTAGTGAAGCTTTCTTT. This translates into CASRADATVSEAFF.

The sample holds a few counts of this clone. The gene calls are TRBV28 and TRBJ1-1, with 7 positions matching TRBD1. Germline V lookup: CDR1 MDHEN, CDR2 SYDVKM. CDR3 length equals 12 residues. V was clipped by 10 bases and J by 3 bases; unmatched bases: 5. The CDR3 bases are TGTGCCACCGGACAGGCCTACACTGAAGCTTTCTTT. Amino acid sequence: CATGQAYTEAFF.

The rearrangement joins TRBV28 to TRBJ1-1, with D uncertain. V was trimmed by 3 bases and J by 7 bases, leaving 3 bases between them. The CDR3 is 10 amino acids. Per the germline V gene, CDR1 is MDHEN and CDR2 is SYDVKM. The chain's CDR3 is CASSLYEAFF. CDR3 DNA: TGTGCCAGCAGTTTGTATGAAGCTTTCTTT. The entire variable domain, with the rest obtained from reference TRBV28 and TRBJ1-1, is as follows: DVKVTQSSRYLVKRTGEKVFLECVQDMDHENMFWYRQDPGLGLRLIYFSYDVKMKEKGDIPEGYSVSREKKERFSLILESASTNQTSMYLCASSLYEAFFGQGTRLTVV.

This rearrangement joins TRBV7-9 to TRBJ1-3; D is undetermined. This CDR3 contains 15 residues. Germline V gene lookup returns CDR1 SEHNR and CDR2 FQNEAQ (reference sequence). Deletions cut 5 bases from V and 0 bases from J, with 11 bases between. The CDR3 DNA reads TGTGCCAGCAGCGACTATCCCCGCTCTGGAAACACCATATATTTT. It specifies CASSDYPRSGNTIYF.

This clone was detected only a few times. J is TRBJ2-3 and V is TRBV2, with TRBD2 as a possible D gene (5 bases). V was cut by 2 bases and J by 5 bases, with 8 bases left in between. The CDR3 is made up of 13 amino acids. The germline gives CDR1 SNHLY, CDR2 FYNNEI. The CDR3 bases are TGTGCCAGCAGTGAAAGCGGAGGAGATACGCAGTATTTT. This encodes CASSESGGDTQYF.

This chain links TRBV6-4 with TRBJ2-7; D remains unclear. The CDR3 runs 9 residues. Per the germline V gene, CDR1 is MRHNA and CDR2 is SNTAGT. V was cut by 11 bases and J by 6 bases, with 8 bases left in between. CDR3 amino acids: CAVHIEQYF. DNA of the CDR3: TGTGCCGTGCACATCGAGCAGTACTTC.

The chain recombines TRBV15 with TRBJ2-1, with D uncertain. From germline, CDR1 is LNHNV and CDR2 YYDKDF (reference sequence). Trimming left V 5 bases short and J 5 bases short, with 10 bases between. The CDR3 contains 13 residues. The CDR3 DNA follows: TGTGCCACCAGCTTATTACTCGACAATGAGCAGTTCTTC. It yields the protein CATSLLLDNEQFF.

Only a few counts were recorded for this clone. V usage is TRBV7-9 and J usage is TRBJ2-7; 11 bases are a match to TRBD2. The CDR3 loop spans 15 amino acids. Germline-derived CDR1 and CDR2 are SEHNR and FQNEAQ (reference sequence). With 0 bases clipped from V and 6 bases from J, the junction kept 4 bases outside the gene matches. CDR3 protein: CASSLALAGVGEQYF. CDR3 nucleotides: TGTGCCAGCAGCTTAGCACTAGCGGGAGTTGGCGAGCAGTACTTC.

The chain combines TRBV7-2 with TRBJ1-2; 7 bases are a match to TRBD1. V was clipped by 1 base and J by 3 bases; unmatched bases: 8. This CDR3 has 16 residues. Germline CDR1 is SGHTA and CDR2 is FQGNSA. CDR3 sequence (DNA): TGTGCCAGCAGCTTAGGTGGGGGACAGCGCTACTATGGCTACACCTTC. It codes for CASSLGGGQRYYGYTF.

V is TRBV27 and J is TRBJ1-2; 11 bases match TRBD1. With 4 bases clipped from V and 7 bases from J, the junction kept 5 bases outside the gene matches. The CDR3 covers 14 residues. CDR1 is MNHEY and CDR2 is SMNVEV in the germline V gene (reference sequence). The chain's CDR3 is CASSSDRGRGGYTF. DNA of the CDR3: TGTGCCAGCAGTTCGGACAGGGGGCGGGGTGGCTACACCTTC.

In its sample, this clone was seen a few times. The chain carries TRBV29-1 and TRBJ2-7; tentative D call: TRBD2 (7 bases). V was trimmed by 3 bases and J by 5 bases, leaving 14 bases between them. Looked up from germline, CDR1 is SQVTM and CDR2 is ANQGSEA. The CDR3 is 13 amino acids. The CDR3 loop reads CSVDGAGGHEQYF. The CDR3 nucleotides read TGCAGCGTTGACGGGGCCGGGGGGCACGAGCAGTACTTC.

A single count supports this clone. The V gene is TRBV20-1, the J gene TRBJ1-1; no clear D gene. CDR1 is DFQATT and CDR2 is SNEGSKA in the germline V gene (reference sequence). The CDR3 covers 11 residues. Between the trimmed V and J ends, which lost 3 bases and 11 bases, there was a span of 13 bases. CDR3 coding DNA: TGCAGTGCTAGTCAACGGGTCGGGGCTTTCTTT. It is translated as CSASQRVGAFF.

V gene TRBV5-5 combines with J gene TRBJ2-1; 9 bases fit TRBD1. V shed 4 bases, J shed 12 bases, and the junction held 11 bases outside the gene matches. Germline V CDR1 and CDR2: SGHKS, YYEKEE (reference sequence). The CDR3 length is 14 residues. The CDR3 coding sequence is TGTGCCAGCAGCCCCGGGACAGGGACTCCTCGGCAGTTCTTC. Amino acid sequence: CASSPGTGTPRQFF. Full variable domain (remainder filled in from reference TRBV5-5 and TRBJ2-1): DAGVTQSPTHLIKTRGQQVTLRCSPISGHKSVSWYQQVLGQGPQFIFQYYEKEERGRGNFPDRFSARQFPNYSSELNVNALLLGDSALYLCASSPGTGTPRQFFGPGTRLTVL.